Listed below are T cell receptor beta chains from one sample, sequenced in a study of control samples from healthy donors and cancer patients. TCRdb's copy holds only in-frame clones and misses some; the assay was immunoSEQ multiplex PCR. Of 70,000 to 85,000 clones listed, around 91% are singletons. Material for sequencing was blood. Receptor source: a man between 45 and 60 years old in good health. Both conserved end residues are part of each CDR3. The D gene is left open where the match is weak.

j_call v_call d_call cdr3_aa
TRBJ1-4 TRBV7-2 . CASSSDSTNEKLFF
TRBJ1-3 TRBV3-1/TRBV3-2 . CASSRGPSGNTIYF
TRBJ2-7 TRBV6-5 . CASRQDRNSAGEQYF
TRBJ2-7 TRBV18 . CASSQARDTYEQYF
TRBJ1-3 TRBV14 TRBD1 CASSQRTGFGNTIYF
TRBJ1-1 TRBV12-3/TRBV12-4 TRBD1 CASSKTGDGAFF
TRBJ1-2 TRBV2 TRBD1 CASSLDRAGYGYTF
TRBJ2-1 TRBV5-4 . CASSWGGPGVHNEQFF
TRBJ2-3 TRBV5-6 . CASSLTSGDTQYF
TRBJ1-1 TRBV2 . CASRAVRTGTEAFF
TRBJ1-2 TRBV2 . CASSEQAEGYTF
TRBJ1-5 TRBV11-2 TRBD1 CASSATGESNQPQHF
TRBJ2-7 TRBV7-2 . CASSLRGQSSSYEQYF
TRBJ1-4 TRBV2 . CASRPFKKATNEKLFF
TRBJ1-2 TRBV7-2 . CASSLPPGDGYTF
TRBJ1-2 TRBV14 . CASSSYPPSNYGYTF
TRBJ2-3 TRBV7-9 . CASSLGGATDTQYF
TRBJ1-2 TRBV30 . CAWSEGGYGYTF